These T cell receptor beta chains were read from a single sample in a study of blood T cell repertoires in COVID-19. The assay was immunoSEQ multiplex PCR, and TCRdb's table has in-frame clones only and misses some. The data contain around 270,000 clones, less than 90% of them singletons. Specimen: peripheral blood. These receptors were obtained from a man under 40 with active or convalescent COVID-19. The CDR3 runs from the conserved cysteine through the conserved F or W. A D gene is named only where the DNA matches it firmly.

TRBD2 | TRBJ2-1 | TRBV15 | CATSSLAGSNEQFF
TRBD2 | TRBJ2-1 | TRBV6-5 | CASSPGGGSYNEQFF
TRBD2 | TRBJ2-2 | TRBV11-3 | CASAPGLAGGLVTGELFF
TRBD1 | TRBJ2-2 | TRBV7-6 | CASSSSLQGATGNLFF
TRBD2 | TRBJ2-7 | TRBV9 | CASSVEAGPPEEQYF
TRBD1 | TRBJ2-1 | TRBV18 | CASSPANRDRAGNEQFF
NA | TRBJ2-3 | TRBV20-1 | CSASGGEVTDTQYF
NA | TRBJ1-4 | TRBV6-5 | CASSYSGRNEKLFF
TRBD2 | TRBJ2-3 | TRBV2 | CASSEAGSGGQADTQYF
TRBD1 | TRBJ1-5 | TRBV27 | CASSSRGTENQPQHF
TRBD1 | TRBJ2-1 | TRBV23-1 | CASSLTGGSYEQFF
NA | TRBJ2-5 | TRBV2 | CASREGGKETQYF
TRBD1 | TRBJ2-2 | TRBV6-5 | CASRDPGGYTGELFF
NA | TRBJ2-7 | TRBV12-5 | CASARRGSNYEQYF
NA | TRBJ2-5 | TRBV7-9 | CASGVWSGGLQETQYF
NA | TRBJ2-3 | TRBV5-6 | CASRWRGDTQYF
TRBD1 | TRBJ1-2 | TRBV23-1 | CASRPHLGTGKGTFYGYTF
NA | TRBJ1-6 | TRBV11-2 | CASSSVPISSYNSPLHF
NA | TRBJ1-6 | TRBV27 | CASGSNPGLINSPLHF
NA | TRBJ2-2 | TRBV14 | CASSQVGSSTGELFF
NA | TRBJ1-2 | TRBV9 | CASSVGRAGYTF
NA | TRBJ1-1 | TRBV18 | CASSPPLSGARSLEAFF
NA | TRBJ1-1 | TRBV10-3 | CAIKGQTGRSEAFF
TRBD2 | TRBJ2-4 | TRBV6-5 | CASSYGREENIQYF